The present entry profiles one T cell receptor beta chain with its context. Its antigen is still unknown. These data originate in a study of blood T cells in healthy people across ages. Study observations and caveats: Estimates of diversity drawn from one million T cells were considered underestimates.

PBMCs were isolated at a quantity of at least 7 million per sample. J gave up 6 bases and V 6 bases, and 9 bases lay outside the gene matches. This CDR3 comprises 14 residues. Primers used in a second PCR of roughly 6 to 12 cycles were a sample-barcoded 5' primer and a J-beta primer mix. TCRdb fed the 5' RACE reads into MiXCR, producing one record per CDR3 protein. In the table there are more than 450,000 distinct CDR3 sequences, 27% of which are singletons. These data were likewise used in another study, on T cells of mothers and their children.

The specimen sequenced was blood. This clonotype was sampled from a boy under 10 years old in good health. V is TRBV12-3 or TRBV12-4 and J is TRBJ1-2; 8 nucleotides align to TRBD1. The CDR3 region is CASRTDRVTNGYTF. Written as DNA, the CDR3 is TGTGCCAGCAGAACGGACAGGGTGACGAATGGCTACACCTTC.